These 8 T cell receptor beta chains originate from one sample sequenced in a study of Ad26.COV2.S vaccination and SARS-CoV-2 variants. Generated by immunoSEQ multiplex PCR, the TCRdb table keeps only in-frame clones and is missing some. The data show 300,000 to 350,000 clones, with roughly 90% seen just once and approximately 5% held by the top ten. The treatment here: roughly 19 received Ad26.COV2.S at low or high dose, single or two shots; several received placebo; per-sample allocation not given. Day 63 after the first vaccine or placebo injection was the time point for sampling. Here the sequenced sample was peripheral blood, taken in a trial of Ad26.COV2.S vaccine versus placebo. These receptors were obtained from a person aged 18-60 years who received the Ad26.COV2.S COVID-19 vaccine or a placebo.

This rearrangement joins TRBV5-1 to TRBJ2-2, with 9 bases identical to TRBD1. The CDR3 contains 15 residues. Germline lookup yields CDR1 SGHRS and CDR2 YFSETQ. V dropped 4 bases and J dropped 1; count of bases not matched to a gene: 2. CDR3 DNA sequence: TGCGCCAGCAGCGGGGGACAGGGGAACACCGGGGAGCTGTTTTTT. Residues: CASSGGQGNTGELFF.

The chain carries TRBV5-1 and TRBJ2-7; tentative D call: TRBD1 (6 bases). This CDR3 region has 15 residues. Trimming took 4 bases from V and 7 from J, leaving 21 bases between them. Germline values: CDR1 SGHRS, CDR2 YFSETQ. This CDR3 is CASSKTGSLFEEQYF. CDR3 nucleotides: TGCGCCAGCAGCAAGACAGGCAGTTTATTTGAGGAGCAGTACTTC.

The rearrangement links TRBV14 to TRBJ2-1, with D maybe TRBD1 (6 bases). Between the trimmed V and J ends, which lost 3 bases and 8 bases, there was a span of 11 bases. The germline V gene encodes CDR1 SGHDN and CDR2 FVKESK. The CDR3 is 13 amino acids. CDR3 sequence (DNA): TGTGCCAGCAGCCAGCAGGGGTGGGATGAGCAGTTCTTC. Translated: CASSQQGWDEQFF.

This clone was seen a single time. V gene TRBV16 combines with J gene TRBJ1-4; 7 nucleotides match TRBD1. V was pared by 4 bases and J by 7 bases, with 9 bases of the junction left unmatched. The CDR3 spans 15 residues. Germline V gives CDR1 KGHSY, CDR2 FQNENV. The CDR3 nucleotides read TGTGCCAGCAGCCTTCTTGAGACAGGGAGTGAAAAACTGTTTTTT. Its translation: CASSLLETGSEKLFF.

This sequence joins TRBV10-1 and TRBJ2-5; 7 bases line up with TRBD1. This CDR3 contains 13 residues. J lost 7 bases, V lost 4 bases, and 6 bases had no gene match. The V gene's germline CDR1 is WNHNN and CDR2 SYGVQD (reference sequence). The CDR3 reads CASSGDSKGTQYF. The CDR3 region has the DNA TGCGCCAGCAGTGGGGACAGTAAAGGGACCCAGTACTTC.

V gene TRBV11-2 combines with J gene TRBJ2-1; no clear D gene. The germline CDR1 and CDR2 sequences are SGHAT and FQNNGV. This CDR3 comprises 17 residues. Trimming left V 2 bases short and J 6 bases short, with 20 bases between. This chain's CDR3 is CASSLPSRVGLGNEQFF. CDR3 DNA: TGTGCCAGCAGCTTACCTTCCCGGGTGGGGTTAGGCAATGAGCAGTTCTTC.

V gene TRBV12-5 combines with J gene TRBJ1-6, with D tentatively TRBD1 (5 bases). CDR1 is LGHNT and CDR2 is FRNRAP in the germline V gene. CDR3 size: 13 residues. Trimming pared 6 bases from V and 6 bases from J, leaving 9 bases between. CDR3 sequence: CASGDTANSPLHF. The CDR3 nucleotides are TGTGCTAGTGGGGACACCGCTAATTCACCCCTCCACTTT.

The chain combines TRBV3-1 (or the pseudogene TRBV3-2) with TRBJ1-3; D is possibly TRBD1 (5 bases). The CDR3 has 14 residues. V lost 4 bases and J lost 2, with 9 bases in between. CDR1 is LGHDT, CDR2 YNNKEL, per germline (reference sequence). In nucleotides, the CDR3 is TGTGCCAGCAGCCGCCAGGGAACTGGAAACACCATATATTTT. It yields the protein CASSRQGTGNTIYF.